This T cell receptor (beta chain) was profiled in a study of technical replicates of blood from several donors. V gave up 3 bases and J gave up 9 bases; unmatched junction bases: 8. Germline loops: CDR1 SGDLS, CDR2 YYNGEE. The CDR3 contains 14 residues. The data were produced by immunoSEQ multiplex PCR, yet TCRdb's version contains in-frame clones alone and is incomplete. The data show fewer than 95,000 clones, 90% to 95% seen once. The rearrangement joins TRBV9 to TRBJ2-1; 8 nucleotides line up with TRBD2. The receptor comes from a human donor in good health. Sequenced material: T cells isolated from PBMCs. DNA for the CDR3: TGTGCCAGCAGCGATGGACTAGCTGGGGTTGAGCAGTTCTTC. Amino acid sequence: CASSDGLAGVEQFF.